A single TCR beta chain is shown here with its context. Its target is not known. These data are taken from a study of cytomegalovirus exposure and HLA in healthy donors. Regarding the study as a whole: Cytomegalovirus association was listed for approximately 150 TCR beta chains. Across all donors, roughly uniform sequencing depth was an assumption of the presence/absence analyses. The later analysis indicated that the majority of CMV-associated TCR beta chains appeared HLA-restricted.

The primer mix had 60 Vbeta and 13 Jbeta primers. Data came from immunoSEQ multiplex PCR; TCRdb stores just in-frame clones and leaves some out. Counted here are around 100,000 clones, about 61% occurring once; the ten biggest clones make up roughly 2.2%. The sequence came from a woman in her 30s in good health and CMV-seronegative. Sequencing was carried out using PBMCs.

CDR3: CATSPGGTQKYSNQPQHF. CDR3 DNA sequence: TGTGCCACCAGCCCAGGGGGGACACAAAAATATAGCAATCAGCCCCAGCATTTT. The chain recombines TRBV15 with TRBJ1-5, with 7 bases lining up with TRBD1. The CDR3 covers 18 residues. Germline CDR1 is LNHNV and CDR2 is YYDKDF (reference sequence). The trim removed 5 bases at V and 0 bases at J, leaving 13 bases unmatched. Looking up the rest from reference TRBV15 and TRBJ1-5 gives the full variable domain: DAMVIQNPRYQVTQFGKPVTLSCSQTLNHNVMYWYQQKSSQAPKLLFHYYDKDFNNEADTPDNFQSRRPNTSFCFLDIRSPGLGDTAMYLCATSPGGTQKYSNQPQHFGDGTRLSIL.